These 21 T cell receptor beta chains were sequenced from one sample in a study of blood T cell repertoires in COVID-19 (TCRdb year 2020). Library construction relied on the immunoSEQ multiplex PCR assay. Imported from immuneACCESS, the table was reduced by TCRdb to in-frame sequences with V and J called. These copies leave out some clones; in studies compared against another copy, an unresolved V gene accounts for under half, and the cause of the remainder is not known. The sample table lists about 160,000 clones, roughly four fifths of them with a count of one. Of the sample, roughly 7.5% falls within the top ten clones. The sample comprised peripheral blood. The receptors shown here come from a middle-aged man who had recovered from COVID-19.

The chain couples TRBV11-1 to TRBJ2-7; D may be TRBD1 (6 bases). CDR1 SGHAT and CDR2 FQDESV come from the germline V gene (reference sequence). This CDR3 comprises 14 residues. Trimming took 1 base from V and 2 from J, leaving 9 bases between them. CDR3 in DNA: TGTGCCAGCAGCTTAGAAACAGGGACCTACGAGCAGTACTTC. It is translated as CASSLETGTYEQYF.

The chain couples TRBV4-1 to TRBJ2-7, with 7 bases that match TRBD1. J was trimmed by 0 bases and V by 2 bases; bases with no gene match: 7. Germline CDR1 MGHRA, CDR2 YSYEKL. The CDR3 extends over 16 amino acids. The CDR3 DNA follows: TGCGCCAGCAGCCAATTTGGGGACAGCAGCTCCTACGAGCAGTACTTC. Protein sequence: CASSQFGDSSSYEQYF.

The V and J genes are TRBV12-3 or TRBV12-4 and TRBJ2-7, with TRBD1 as a possible D gene (6 bases). The CDR3 is 13 residues long. V lost 7 bases, J lost 4 bases, and 14 bases lay in between. The CDR3 bases are TGTGCCAGCACCGGACAGCATCGGTACGAGCAGTACTTC. Encoded protein: CASTGQHRYEQYF.

This sequence joins TRBV7-2 and TRBJ2-3; D ambiguous. Germline loops: CDR1 SGHTA, CDR2 FQGNSA. CDR3 length: 14 residues. Trimming removed 5 bases from V and 4 bases from J, with 13 bases in between. CDR3 region: CASSTYSPADTQYF. The CDR3 region has the DNA TGTGCCAGCAGCACTTATTCGCCGGCAGATACGCAGTATTTT.

The V and J genes are TRBV10-1 and TRBJ2-1; TRBD1 aligns across 9 bases. Unmatched junction bases numbered 4, after V lost 9 bases and J lost 4 bases. The germline V gene has CDR1 WNHNN and CDR2 SYGVQD (reference sequence). This CDR3 spans 13 amino acids. CDR3 DNA: TGCGCCAGGGGGGACAGGGAGTACAATGAGCAGTTCTTC. It yields the protein CARGDREYNEQFF.

The CDR3 protein is CASSLALAGVRWRETQYF. CDR3 nucleotides: TGTGCCAGCAGCTTAGCTCTAGCGGGAGTTCGGTGGCGAGAGACCCAGTACTTC. The V call is TRBV7-8, the J call TRBJ2-5, with 10 positions matching TRBD2. The ends lost 0 bases at V and 4 bases at J; junction bases unmatched: 11. The germline V gene encodes CDR1 SGHVS and CDR2 FQNEAQ. CDR3 size: 18 residues.

This chain joins TRBV27 and TRBJ2-5, with a tentative D call TRBD1 (6 bases). CDR1 MNHEY and CDR2 SMNVEV come from the germline V gene (reference sequence). The CDR3 covers 13 residues. V gave up 4 bases and J gave up 7 bases, with 13 bases separating them. In nucleotides, the CDR3 is TGTGCCAGCAGTTCGGACAGCTTGCGGACCCAGTACTTC. This codes for CASSSDSLRTQYF.

The chain couples TRBV5-4 to TRBJ2-7; D gene uncertain. The CDR3 sequence is 13 residues long. Deletions cut 3 bases from V and 3 bases from J, with 10 bases between. Looked up from germline, CDR1 is SGHNT and CDR2 is YYREEE (reference sequence). CDR3 amino acids: CASSSSPFYEQYF. The CDR3 DNA reads TGTGCCAGCAGCTCTAGTCCCTTCTACGAGCAGTACTTC.

The chain recombines TRBV3-1 (or the pseudogene TRBV3-2) with TRBJ2-3; tentative D call: TRBD1 (6 bases). CDR1 is LGHDT and CDR2 is YNNKEL in the germline V gene (reference sequence). The CDR3 sequence is 12 residues long. With 4 bases removed from V and 6 bases from J, the gap between germline ends came to 8 bases. The CDR3: CASSPQGDTQYF. CDR3 nucleotides: TGTGCCAGCAGCCCGCAGGGGGATACGCAGTATTTT.

The chain joins TRBV2 to TRBJ2-1, with TRBD2 as a possible D gene (5 bases). There are 15 residues in the CDR3. The V end was cut by 0 bases, the J end by 8 bases, with 14 bases between. Germline CDR1 reads SNHLY; CDR2 reads FYNNEI. The CDR3 DNA reads TGTGCCAGCAGTGAAGCAGCTAGCTTGGTCCATGAGCAGTTCTTC. Protein product: CASSEAASLVHEQFF.

This clone was seen just once. The J gene is TRBJ1-5, the V gene TRBV10-3; 7 bases are shared with TRBD1. This CDR3 contains 15 residues. V was clipped by 4 bases and J by 1 base; unmatched bases: 4. Germline CDR1 reads ENHRY; CDR2 reads SYGVKD. CDR3 sequence reads: CAISGQGWSNQPQHF. CDR3 coding DNA: TGTGCCATCAGTGGACAGGGATGGAGCAATCAGCCCCAGCATTTT.

This clone showed up just once. J is TRBJ1-2 and V is TRBV24-1, with 9 bases matching TRBD1. The V and J ends lost 4 bases and 7 bases, in that order; junction bases with no gene match: 6. Germline CDR1 is KGHDR and CDR2 is SFDVKD. CDR3 size: 14 residues. The CDR3 DNA reads as TGTGCCACCAGTGACGACGACAGGGGGTTTGGCTACACCTTC. Translation: CATSDDDRGFGYTF.

The gene calls are TRBV7-2 and TRBJ2-7; 7 nucleotides align to TRBD2. Per the germline V gene, CDR1 is SGHTA and CDR2 is FQGNSA. The CDR3 spans 15 residues. The trim removed 4 bases at V and 0 bases at J, leaving 6 bases unmatched. CDR3 protein: CASSSGLGSSYEQYF. CDR3 DNA: TGTGCCAGCAGCTCTGGACTAGGAAGCTCCTACGAGCAGTACTTC.

For the CDR3, the DNA is TGTGCCAGCAGAAGCGGGTTCCGCTCCTACGAGCAGTACTTC. Encoded protein: CASRSGFRSYEQYF. The chain couples TRBV27 to TRBJ2-7, with a weak D call TRBD2 (6 bases). The CDR3 length is 14 residues. V was pared by 6 bases and J by 0 bases, with 12 bases between. Looked up from germline, CDR1 is MNHEY and CDR2 is SMNVEV (reference sequence).

This chain uses TRBV6-5 with TRBJ2-5, with 14 positions matching TRBD2. Germline CDR1 reads MNHEY; CDR2 reads SVGAGI. The CDR3 has 14 residues. Unmatched junction bases numbered 6, after V lost 10 bases and J lost 5 bases. CDR3 in DNA: TGTGCCACCCTGACTAGCGGGGGGGCGGAGACCCAGTACTTC. This encodes CATLTSGGAETQYF.

The sample holds many counts of this clone. The genes are TRBV3-1 (or the pseudogene TRBV3-2) and TRBJ2-7; D remains ambiguous. The CDR3 extends over 12 amino acids. Between the trimmed V and J ends, which lost 1 base and 6 bases, there was a span of 7 bases. Germline CDR1 and CDR2: LGHDT and YNNKEL (reference sequence). CDR3 sequence (DNA): TGTGCCAGCAGCCAAGGAGCTCGCGAGCAGTACTTC. This sequence encodes CASSQGAREQYF.

The rearrangement links TRBV6-5 to TRBJ2-7, with TRBD2 matching over 8 bases. This CDR3 has 14 residues. CDR1 is MNHEY and CDR2 is SVGAGI in the germline V gene. Losses at the gene ends were 6 bases for V and 4 bases for J; bases not matched to a gene: 8. CDR3 loop: CASRRVSGGYEQYF. CDR3 DNA sequence: TGTGCCAGCAGGCGAGTAAGCGGGGGTTACGAGCAGTACTTC.

This sequence joins TRBV27 and TRBJ2-2; maybe TRBD2 (6 bases). Germline lookup yields CDR1 MNHEY and CDR2 SMNVEV (reference sequence). Trimming took 3 bases from V and 4 from J, leaving 15 bases between them. This CDR3 contains 16 residues. The CDR3 loop is CASSLGLSGSTGELFF. For the CDR3, the DNA is TGTGCCAGCAGTTTGGGGCTTAGCGGCAGCACCGGGGAGCTGTTTTTT.

The J gene is TRBJ2-2, the V gene TRBV5-5; 9 bases match TRBD2. This CDR3 is 16 amino acids long. Germline loops: CDR1 SGHKS, CDR2 YYEKEE (reference sequence). The trim removed 0 bases at V and 1 base at J, leaving 1 base unmatched. As DNA, the CDR3 is TGTGCCAGCAGCTTGGGACTAGCGGAGAACACCGGGGAGCTGTTTTTT. This gives the protein CASSLGLAENTGELFF.

The chain joins TRBV2 to TRBJ2-5; 10 bases map to TRBD1. V trimming: 7 bases; J trimming: 3 bases; junction bases outside the gene matches: 5. This CDR3 is 14 amino acids long. Germline-derived CDR1 and CDR2 are SNHLY and FYNNEI. CDR3 in amino acids: CASIRTGGKETQYF. The CDR3 coding sequence is TGTGCCAGCATACGGACAGGGGGTAAAGAGACCCAGTACTTC.

CDR3 protein: CASSLIGEDENGYTF. CDR3 DNA: TGTGCCAGCAGCTTGATCGGGGAGGACGAAAATGGCTACACCTTC. The rearrangement uses TRBV5-6 and TRBJ1-2, with D unresolved. Germline lookup yields CDR1 SGHDT and CDR2 YYEEEE. This CDR3 has 15 residues. V gave up 1 base and J gave up 6 bases, with 16 bases separating them. Drawing the rest from reference TRBV5-6 and TRBJ1-2, the complete variable domain is DAGVTQSPTHLIKTRGQQVTLRCSPKSGHDTVSWYQQALGQGPQFIFQYYEEEERQRGNFPDRFSGHQFPNYSSELNVNALLLGDSALYLCASSLIGEDENGYTFGSGTRLTVV.